The 9 T cell receptor beta chains below come from one sample, sequenced in a study of blood T cell repertoires in COVID-19. The protocol was immunoSEQ multiplex PCR, while the TCRdb copy is restricted to in-frame clones and leaves out a portion. Here the sample spans about 140,000 clones, about four fifths being singletons. Sequencing input: peripheral blood. These receptors were obtained from a human donor in a cohort sampled during active COVID-19.

This clone was seen once. The CDR3 DNA is TGTGCCAGCAGTTACTCCTCGGACAGCTCCTACGAGCAGTACTTC. Encoded protein: CASSYSSDSSYEQYF. This chain joins TRBV6-5 and TRBJ2-7; D is perhaps TRBD1 (6 bases). The CDR3 consists of 15 residues. Germline assignment: CDR1 MNHEY and CDR2 SVGAGI. Trimming took 0 bases from V and 0 from J, leaving 9 bases between them.

The chain combines TRBV7-2 with TRBJ2-3, with a possible D match to TRBD1 (5 bases). Trimming pared 5 bases from V and 4 bases from J, leaving 22 bases between. The CDR3 extends over 17 amino acids. Germline-derived CDR1 and CDR2 are SGHTA and FQGNSA. The CDR3 loop reads CASSPNDRQLRPDTQYF. In DNA form, the CDR3 reads TGTGCCAGCAGCCCTAACGATAGACAGCTTAGACCAGATACGCAGTATTTT.

J is TRBJ1-5 and V is TRBV12-3 or TRBV12-4; a weak D match, TRBD1 (5 bases). V was pared by 3 bases and J by 4 bases, with 7 bases between. This CDR3 comprises 13 residues. CDR3 sequence: CASSLGQNQPQHF. CDR3 coding DNA: TGTGCCAGCAGTTTGGGGCAGAATCAGCCCCAGCATTTT.

The chain is built from TRBV7-8 and TRBJ2-7, with D possibly being TRBD2 (5 bases). Germline V gives CDR1 SGHVS, CDR2 FQNEAQ. Trimming left V 6 bases short and J 5 bases short, with 14 bases between. The CDR3 length is 13 residues. The CDR3: CASSSPTRNEQYF. CDR3 nucleotide sequence: TGTGCCAGCAGTTCTCCTACTAGGAACGAGCAGTACTTC.

V and J are TRBV7-8 and TRBJ1-2; D remains unclear. V was cut by 2 bases and J by 8 bases, with 15 bases left in between. Germline CDR1 and CDR2: SGHVS and FQNEAQ. The CDR3 is 14 amino acids. CDR3 residues: CASSLWVGLEGYTF. The CDR3 DNA is TGTGCCAGCAGCTTATGGGTTGGGTTGGAGGGCTACACCTTC.

This chain links TRBV6-5 with TRBJ2-7; 7 positions agree with TRBD2. Per germline, CDR1 MNHEY and CDR2 SVGAGI. V shed 5 bases and J 5 bases; nucleotides not matched to a gene: 9. There are 14 residues in the CDR3. CDR3 amino acids: CASSLRGLYDEQYF. CDR3 DNA: TGTGCCAGCAGTCTCCGGGGACTATACGACGAGCAGTACTTC.

The chain uses TRBV11-2 and TRBJ2-2; a weak D match, TRBD1 (6 bases). Germline CDR1 is SGHAT and CDR2 is FQNNGV. The CDR3 sequence is 17 residues long. V dropped 2 bases and J dropped 6 bases, with 19 bases sitting between them. The CDR3 sequence: CASSLRTRGPVPGELFF. DNA for the CDR3: TGTGCCAGCAGCTTAAGAACCAGGGGTCCTGTACCCGGGGAGCTGTTTTTT.

The chain is built from TRBV18 and TRBJ1-3, with a weak D call TRBD1 (5 bases). This CDR3 has 12 residues. Trimming removed 4 bases from V and 8 bases from J, with 9 bases in between. Germline V gene lookup returns CDR1 KGHSH and CDR2 LQKENI. The CDR3 spells CASSLQGDTIYF. In DNA, the CDR3 is TGTGCCAGCTCACTCCAGGGCGACACCATATATTTT.

This chain joins TRBV5-1 and TRBJ2-1; TRBD2 matches 8 bases. J gave up 5 bases and V 3 bases, and 4 bases lay outside the gene matches. This CDR3 is built from 14 residues. Germline loops: CDR1 SGHRS, CDR2 YFSETQ. The CDR3 DNA reads TGCGCCAGCAGCTGGACTAGCCCTGACAATGAGCAGTTCTTC. Amino acids: CASSWTSPDNEQFF.